Presented here are 16 T cell receptor beta chains from one specimen sequenced in a study. TCRdb re-called the 5' RACE reads through MiXCR, storing one row per CDR3 protein. Among tens of thousands of distinct CDR3 sequences listed, around 28% were seen once. Sequencing was carried out using naive CD4+ T cells sorted from blood. Subset in this sample: naive CD4+ T cells, CD4+CD45RA+CD25-. The receptors originated from a female donor with breast cancer.

Concerning this clonotype itself: At one boundary the junction diverges from the germline segment, which might be a read error. The V gene is TRBV18, the J gene TRBJ2-1; D remains unclear. Germline loops: CDR1 KGHSH, CDR2 LQKENI. This CDR3 has 14 residues. The CDR3 sequence is CTSSLSIVNNEQFF. In DNA form, the CDR3 reads TGTACCAGCTCACTGAGTATCGTCAACAATGAGCAGTTCTTC.

This clonotype has only a few counts. The junction differs from germline at one of its ends, possibly a read error. J is TRBJ2-5 and V is TRBV12-3 or TRBV12-4; 7 bases map to TRBD2. The CDR3 spans 15 residues. The CDR3 bases are TGTGCCAGCAGGGGACTACGGCGGGGGTCACTGTTGAAGCACTTC. Translation: CASRGLRRGSLLKHF.

A few counts support this clonotype. The chain links TRBV5-6 to TRBJ1-5; TRBD1 aligns across 7 bases. The CDR3 is 14 residues long. Germline-derived CDR1 and CDR2 are SGHDT and YYEEEE. V lost 6 bases and J lost 0; bases outside the gene matches: 3. CDR3 residues: CASTQGISNQPQHF. The CDR3 DNA is TGTGCCAGCACACAGGGGATTAGCAATCAGCCCCAGCATTTT.

This clonotype was counted only a few times. The CDR3 DNA reads TGTGCCAGCAGCTCCTTCAAAGGCGAGCAGTACTTC. It specifies CASSSFKGEQYF. This rearrangement joins TRBV28 to TRBJ2-7, with D uncertain. Trimming removed 6 bases at V and 6 bases at J, with 12 bases between. The CDR3 is made up of 12 amino acids. Germline lookup yields CDR1 MDHEN and CDR2 SYDVKM.

The CDR3 region is CASSRQGRDYGYTF. The CDR3 nucleotides are TGTGCCAGCAGCCGACAGGGTCGGGACTATGGCTACACCTTC. The chain is built from TRBV12-3 or TRBV12-4 and TRBJ1-2, with TRBD1 identical over 7 bases. With V trimmed by 6 bases and J by 3 bases, 7 bases remained unmatched. The CDR3 is 14 amino acids.

The V and J genes are TRBV18 and TRBJ1-2, with TRBD1 matching 8 bases. Germline trimming cut 8 bases from V and 8 bases from J; bases unmatched to any gene: 10. The CDR3 totals 13 residues. Germline-derived CDR1 and CDR2 are KGHSH and LQKENI. The CDR3 reads CASLPDRGSGYTF. In nucleotides, the CDR3 is TGTGCCAGCCTCCCCGACAGGGGTAGCGGCTACACCTTC.

This clonotype is medium-sized (0.01 to 0.1%). The chain uses TRBV20-1 and TRBJ1-2; 8 bases agree with TRBD1. V trimming: 6 bases; J trimming: 3 bases; junction bases outside the gene matches: 9. The CDR3 sequence is 14 residues long. Germline CDR1 reads DFQATT; CDR2 reads SNEGSKA (reference sequence). In DNA form, the CDR3 reads TGCAGTGCGAGCCGCTTGGACAGGGACTATGGCTACACCTTC. Protein product: CSASRLDRDYGYTF.

This clonotype was seen at least ten times. The V and J genes are TRBV7-2 and TRBJ2-7; D is perhaps TRBD1 or TRBD2 (7 bases each). The CDR3 loop spans 15 amino acids. Between the trimmed V and J ends, which lost 5 bases and 3 bases, there was a span of 17 bases. The V gene's germline CDR1 is SGHTA and CDR2 FQGNSA. The CDR3 DNA sequence: TGTGCCAGCAGCCGTAGATCAGGGGGGGACTACGAGCAGTACTTC. Its protein is CASSRRSGGDYEQYF.

The V gene is TRBV6-1, the J gene TRBJ2-7, with D possibly being TRBD2 (6 bases). CDR1 and CDR2 (germline): MNHNS, SASEGT. V was shortened by 7 bases and J by 6 bases, with 10 bases between the two germline ends. There are 11 residues in the CDR3. This CDR3 reads CASTRAGEQYF. In DNA, the CDR3 is TGTGCCAGCACCCGAGCGGGCGAGCAGTACTTC.

The V gene is TRBV5-1, the J gene TRBJ2-7, with unresolved D. CDR1 and CDR2 from the germline V gene are SGHRS and YFSETQ. The V end lost 1 base, the J end lost 0 bases, and 8 bases lay between the germline ends. The CDR3 consists of 14 residues. CDR3 sequence (DNA): TGCGCCAGCAGCTTGTCAGCTGTCTCCTACGAGCAGTACTTC. This encodes CASSLSAVSYEQYF.

This sequence joins TRBV7-8 and TRBJ1-3; no definite D call. Trimming removed 5 bases from V and 3 bases from J, with 20 bases in between. There are 17 residues in the CDR3. The germline V gene encodes CDR1 SGHVS and CDR2 FQNEAQ. The CDR3 loop reads CASSPPVKGKLGNTIYF. CDR3 nucleotide sequence: TGTGCCAGCAGCCCCCCCGTGAAGGGAAAGCTTGGAAACACCATATATTTT.

This clonotype was counted ten times or more. The chain couples TRBV6-1 to TRBJ1-5; a possible D gene is TRBD1 (5 bases). Germline assignment: CDR1 MNHNS and CDR2 SASEGT. V lost 3 bases, J lost 11 bases, and 17 bases lay in between. This CDR3 has 14 residues. The CDR3 DNA is TGTGCCAGCAGTGACGGGGGGATGGCCCGGACCCAGCATTTT. This translates into CASSDGGMARTQHF.

Comments on this clonotype: A much larger clone lies a single base off, so this may be a read error. Because the CDR3 is missing its conserved closing phenylalanine or tryptophan, this is likely a read error. The chain links TRBV7-2 to TRBJ2-6; D may correspond to TRBD1 or TRBD2 (6 bases each). Germline loops: CDR1 SGHTA, CDR2 FQGNSA. The CDR3 has 18 residues. Trimming took 5 bases from V and 0 from J, leaving 17 bases between them. The CDR3 nucleotides are TGTGCCAGCAGCCCAGGGGCGGGGAGTGACTCTGGGGCCAACGTCCTGACTGTC. Translated: CASSPGAGSDSGANVLTV.

The chain has TRBV6-2 or TRBV6-3 and TRBJ2-7; 7 bases align to TRBD1. Losses at the gene ends were 5 bases for V and 6 bases for J; bases not matched to a gene: 7. Germline CDR1 is MNHEY and CDR2 is SVGEGT. The CDR3 is 13 amino acids. The CDR3 is CASSPRDRSEQYF. The DNA for the CDR3 is TGTGCCAGCAGTCCTAGGGACAGATCCGAGCAGTACTTC.

This clonotype was counted a few times. The V and J genes are TRBV6-5 and TRBJ2-7; 11 nucleotides match TRBD2. Germline loops: CDR1 MNHEY, CDR2 SVGAGI. Trimming took 0 bases from V and 3 from J; bases not matched to a gene: 1. The CDR3 spans 15 residues. CDR3 amino acids: CASSYSTSGIYEQYF. In nucleotides, the CDR3 is TGTGCCAGCAGTTACTCGACTAGCGGGATCTACGAGCAGTACTTC.

For this clonotype: The junction and the germline gene differ at one end; a read error may be behind it. CDR3 residues: CSVVGLNYGYTF. The CDR3 bases are TGCAGCGTTGTAGGGCTGAACTATGGCTACACATTC. The rearrangement joins TRBV29-1 to TRBJ1-2; D ambiguous. This CDR3 region has 12 residues. Germline CDR1 SQVTM, CDR2 ANQGSEA.